This section outlines one T cell receptor beta chain sequence together with its context. These data originate in a study of PD-L1 blockade in urothelial cancer. Background on the study: Patients had undergone 0 to 3 prior chemotherapy regimens.

Trimming cost V 4 bases and J 4 bases; bases outside gene matches: 4. This CDR3 contains 14 residues. Germline V gene lookup returns CDR1 MGHRA and CDR2 YSYEKL. Some clones are missing from TCRdb's copy, which holds only in-frame ones; the method was immunoSEQ multiplex PCR. In the table there are about 50,000 clones, about 82% of which are singletons. As to time point: peripheral blood 6 weeks after treatment start. The receptor's source is a man between 65 and 85 years old with urothelial cancer. The genes are TRBV4-1 and TRBJ1-2, with 9 bases fitting TRBD1. Sample: PBMCs, taken around atezolizumab (anti-PD-L1) treatment. The CDR3 DNA reads as TGCGCCAGCAGCCCGACAGGGGGGTTCTATGGCTACACCTTC. Amino acids: CASSPTGGFYGYTF.